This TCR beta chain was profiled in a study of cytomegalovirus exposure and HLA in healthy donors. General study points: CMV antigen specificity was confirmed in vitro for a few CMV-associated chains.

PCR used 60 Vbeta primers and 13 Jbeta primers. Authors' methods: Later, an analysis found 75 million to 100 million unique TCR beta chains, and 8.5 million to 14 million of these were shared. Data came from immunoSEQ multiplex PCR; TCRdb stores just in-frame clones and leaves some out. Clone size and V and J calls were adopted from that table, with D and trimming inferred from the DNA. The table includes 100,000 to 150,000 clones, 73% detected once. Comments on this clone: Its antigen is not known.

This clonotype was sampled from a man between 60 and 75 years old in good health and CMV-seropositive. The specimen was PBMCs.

CDR3 sequence reads: CASSFTSQYNEQFF. The CDR3 DNA reads as TGTGCCAGCAGCTTTACTAGTCAGTACAATGAGCAGTTCTTC. This rearrangement joins TRBV7-9 to TRBJ2-1, with a possible D match to TRBD2 (5 bases). The CDR3 is 14 amino acids. V dropped 3 bases and J dropped 4 bases, with 10 bases sitting between them. CDR1 and CDR2 (germline): SEHNR, FQNEAQ (reference sequence).